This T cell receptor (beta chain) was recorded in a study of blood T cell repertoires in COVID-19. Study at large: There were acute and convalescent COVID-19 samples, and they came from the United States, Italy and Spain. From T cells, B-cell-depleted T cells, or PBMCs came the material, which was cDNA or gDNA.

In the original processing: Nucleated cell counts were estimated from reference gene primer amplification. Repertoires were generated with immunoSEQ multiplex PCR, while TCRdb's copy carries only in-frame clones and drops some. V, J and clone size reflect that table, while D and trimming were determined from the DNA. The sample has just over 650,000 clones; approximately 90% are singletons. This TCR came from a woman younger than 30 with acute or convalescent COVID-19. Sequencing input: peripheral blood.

The CDR3 spells CARSLAQGPPEAFF. CDR3 DNA: TGTGCCAGAAGCTTGGCCCAGGGGCCGCCTGAAGCTTTCTTT. V is TRBV5-3 and J is TRBJ1-1, with D possibly TRBD1 on 6 matching bases. TRBV5-3 is sorted into the ORF group, with uncertain function. V lost 0 bases, J lost 6 bases, and 12 bases lay in between. This CDR3 comprises 14 residues.